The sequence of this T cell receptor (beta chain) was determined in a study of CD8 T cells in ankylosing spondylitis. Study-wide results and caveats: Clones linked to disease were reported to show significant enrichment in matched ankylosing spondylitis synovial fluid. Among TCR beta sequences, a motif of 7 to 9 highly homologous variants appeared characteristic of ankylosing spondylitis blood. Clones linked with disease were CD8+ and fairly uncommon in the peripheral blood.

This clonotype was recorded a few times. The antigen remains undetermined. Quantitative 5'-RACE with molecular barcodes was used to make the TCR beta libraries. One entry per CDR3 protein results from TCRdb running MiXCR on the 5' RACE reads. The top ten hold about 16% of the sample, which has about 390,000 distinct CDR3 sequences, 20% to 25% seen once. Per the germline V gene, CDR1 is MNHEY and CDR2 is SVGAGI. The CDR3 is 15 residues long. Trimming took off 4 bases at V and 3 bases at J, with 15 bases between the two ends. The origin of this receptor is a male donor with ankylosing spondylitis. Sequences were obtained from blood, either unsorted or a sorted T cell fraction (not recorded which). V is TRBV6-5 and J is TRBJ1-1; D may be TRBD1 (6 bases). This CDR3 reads CASSSGEDSHTEAFF. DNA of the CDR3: TGTGCCAGCAGTTCCGGGGAGGACAGCCACACTGAAGCTTTCTTT.